These 18 T cell receptor beta chains share one sample of origin, sequenced in a study of vaccination and CD4 T cells after COVID-19. No cognate antigen is known for these TCRs. Treatment noted: approximately nine-day PBMC culture with coronavirus spike peptide pools or control peptides (ViraFEST assay). Sequence data for DNA of cultured CD4+ T cells were generated by the Oncomine TCR Beta short-read assay. One entry per CDR3 protein results from TCRdb running MiXCR on the PCR reads. This table holds about 18,000 distinct CDR3 sequences, around 50% found once. The sequencing used CD4+ T cells from blood, cultured in vitro, collected before SARS-CoV-2 vaccination. These receptors were collected from a human donor who had recovered from COVID-19.

This clonotype was picked up a small number of times. The chain uses TRBV20-1 and TRBJ1-1; tentative D call: TRBD1 (5 bases). With 3 bases removed from V and 3 bases from J, the gap between germline ends came to 11 bases. The CDR3 totals 13 residues. CDR1 DFQATT and CDR2 SNEGSKA come from the germline V gene (reference sequence). CDR3 in DNA: TGCAGTGCTAGCCCGTGGGGGGACACTGAAGCTTTCTTT. Translation gives CSASPWGDTEAFF.

This clonotype was seen a few times. The genes are TRBV19 and TRBJ1-3; D ambiguous. This CDR3 comprises 13 residues. Germline CDR1 and CDR2: LNHDA and SQIVND (reference sequence). V was pared by 9 bases and J by 0 bases, with 9 bases between. The CDR3 loop reads CASRQSSGNTIYF. DNA of the CDR3: TGTGCCAGCAGACAAAGCTCTGGAAACACCATATATTTT.

V gene TRBV24-1 combines with J gene TRBJ2-1, with 8 bases that match TRBD2. This CDR3 region has 16 residues. The V and J ends lost 3 bases and 0 bases, in that order; junction bases with no gene match: 3. Germline CDR1 KGHDR, CDR2 SFDVKD. The DNA of the CDR3 is TGTGCCACCAGTGATCCAAGCGGGAGCTCCTACAATGAGCAGTTCTTC. Its translation: CATSDPSGSSYNEQFF.

This clonotype occurred a few times. The J gene is TRBJ2-1, the V gene TRBV6-1; 15 bases agree with TRBD2. The CDR3 totals 15 residues. After removal of 5 bases from V and 7 bases from J, the junction contained 3 bases not matched to a gene. Germline V lookup: CDR1 MNHNS, CDR2 SASEGT. The CDR3 sequence is CASSPGLAGGNEQFF. CDR3 coding DNA: TGTGCCAGCAGTCCGGGACTAGCGGGAGGAAATGAGCAGTTCTTC.

V gene TRBV4-1 combines with J gene TRBJ1-1; no firm D call. The CDR3 is made up of 14 amino acids. Germline CDR1 is MGHRA and CDR2 is YSYEKL. Trimming cost V 2 bases and J 1 base, with 8 bases left between them. CDR3 amino acids: CASSQWQTNTEAFF. CDR3 sequence (DNA): TGCGCCAGCAGCCAATGGCAGACGAACACTGAAGCTTTCTTT.

The CDR3 sequence: CASSYRTGSQPQHF. The CDR3 coding sequence is TGTGCCAGCAGTTACCGGACAGGGAGTCAGCCCCAGCATTTT. The chain uses TRBV28 and TRBJ1-5; 8 bases are a match to TRBD1. The germline V gene encodes CDR1 MDHEN and CDR2 SYDVKM. With 4 bases clipped from V and 6 bases from J, the junction kept 5 bases outside the gene matches. This CDR3 contains 14 residues.

The chain is built from TRBV7-9 and TRBJ1-1, with TRBD1 as a possible D gene (6 bases). This CDR3 is built from 15 residues. CDR1 SEHNR and CDR2 FQNEAQ come from the germline V gene (reference sequence). V was trimmed by 5 bases and J by 4 bases, leaving 17 bases between them. CDR3 sequence (DNA): TGTGCCAGCAGCCAAACAGGGTCGATTGGCACTGAAGCTTTCTTT. It codes for CASSQTGSIGTEAFF.

The rearrangement uses TRBV29-1 and TRBJ2-3; TRBD2 agrees at 11 bases. This CDR3 contains 19 residues. Losses at the gene ends were 6 bases for V and 0 bases for J; bases not matched to a gene: 17. CDR1 SQVTM and CDR2 ANQGSEA come from the germline V gene. The CDR3 protein is CSVRPSLAGEVSSTDTQYF. The CDR3 DNA follows: TGCAGCGTCCGCCCATCACTAGCGGGAGAGGTATCCAGCACAGATACGCAGTATTTT.

The chain joins TRBV24-1 to TRBJ2-1, with 13 bases that match TRBD2. Looked up from germline, CDR1 is KGHDR and CDR2 is SFDVKD. Trimming at V came to 3 bases and at J to 12 bases, leaving 10 bases not matched to a gene. The CDR3 consists of 16 residues. For the CDR3, the DNA is TGTGCCACCAGTGATGCAACCGGGACTAGCGGGATGGGGCAGTTCTTC. Translated, it gives CATSDATGTSGMGQFF.

This chain joins TRBV27 and TRBJ1-1; 10 bases are shared with TRBD1. CDR1 and CDR2 (germline): MNHEY, SMNVEV (reference sequence). This CDR3 has 20 amino acids. J was trimmed by 0 bases and V by 1 base; bases with no gene match: 14. The CDR3, as DNA: TGTGCCAGCAGTTTATTCAGCTACCGGACAGGGGGATCAATGAACACTGAAGCTTTCTTT. Translated, it gives CASSLFSYRTGGSMNTEAFF.

The rearrangement joins TRBV28 to TRBJ2-2; 9 nucleotides agree with TRBD2. The CDR3 length is 15 residues. The J segment lost 6 bases and the V segment lost 6 bases, leaving 8 bases of the junction unmatched. CDR1 MDHEN and CDR2 SYDVKM come from the germline V gene. The CDR3 nucleotides read TGTGCCAGCAGACGATCTAGCGGGATGGCCGGGGAGCTGTTTTTT. It is translated as CASRRSSGMAGELFF. The variable domain in full, with the rest retrieved from reference TRBV28 and TRBJ2-2, is DVKVTQSSRYLVKRTGEKVFLECVQDMDHENMFWYRQDPGLGLRLIYFSYDVKMKEKGDIPEGYSVSREKKERFSLILESASTNQTSMYLCASRRSSGMAGELFFGEGSRLTVL.

The chain joins TRBV2 to TRBJ2-3; D is ambiguous. The CDR3 is made up of 17 amino acids. CDR1 is SNHLY, CDR2 FYNNEI, per germline. V was trimmed by 4 bases and J by 0 bases, leaving 17 bases between them. The CDR3, as DNA: TGTGCCAGCAGTGTCGGCCCCGGGCCATTTAGCACAGATACGCAGTATTTT. Protein sequence: CASSVGPGPFSTDTQYF.

The chain combines TRBV27 with TRBJ2-5; 8 nucleotides agree with TRBD1. The germline V gene has CDR1 MNHEY and CDR2 SMNVEV (reference sequence). This CDR3 spans 16 amino acids. The junction had 11 bases not matched to a gene; V was cut back by 5 bases and J by 3 bases. This chain's CDR3 is CASSLWDRLREETQYF. For the CDR3, the DNA is TGTGCCAGCAGTCTCTGGGACAGGTTAAGAGAAGAGACCCAGTACTTC.

This clonotype was counted between two and nine times. The chain uses TRBV19 and TRBJ1-2; 8 bases are shared with TRBD1. With 6 bases clipped from V and 8 bases from J, the junction kept 8 bases outside the gene matches. The CDR3 has 13 amino acids. The germline V gene encodes CDR1 LNHDA and CDR2 SQIVND (reference sequence). CDR3 bases: TGTGCCAGTAGGTCACAGGGGGATAGGGGCTACACCTTC. Protein: CASRSQGDRGYTF. The complete variable domain, with remaining parts taken from reference TRBV19 and TRBJ1-2, reads DGGITQSPKYLFRKEGQNVTLSCEQNLNHDAMYWYRQDPGQGLRLIYYSQIVNDFQKGDIAEGYSVSREKKESFPLTVTSAQKNPTAFYLCASRSQGDRGYTFGSGTRLTVV.

This clonotype has a handful of counts. Here the CDR3 reads CASNDRLAGGTDTQYF. CDR3 nucleotide sequence: TGTGCCAGCAACGACAGGTTAGCAGGGGGCACAGATACGCAGTATTTT. The chain recombines TRBV7-9 with TRBJ2-3; weak D call: TRBD1 (6 bases). This CDR3 has 16 amino acids. Germline CDR1 SEHNR, CDR2 FQNEAQ (reference sequence). With 7 bases removed from V and 1 base from J, the gap between germline ends came to 18 bases.

This clonotype showed up just a few times. The gene calls are TRBV19 and TRBJ2-6; 10 bases agree with TRBD1. Germline CDR1 and CDR2: LNHDA and SQIVND (reference sequence). Trimming removed 4 bases from V and 0 bases from J; junction bases left unmatched: 6. The length of the CDR3 is 18 residues. CDR3 sequence: CASSTGRDRGSGANVLTF. The CDR3, as DNA: TGTGCCAGTAGTACCGGAAGGGACAGGGGCTCTGGGGCCAACGTCCTGACTTTC.

This clonotype showed up just a few times. The chain carries TRBV7-3 and TRBJ2-1; 8 bases map to TRBD1. This CDR3 contains 15 residues. The V gene end was trimmed by 5 bases and the J gene end by 1 base; junction bases not matched to a gene: 4. Per the germline V gene, CDR1 is SGHTA and CDR2 is FQGTGA. CDR3 protein: CASSPDRGSYNEQFF. CDR3 DNA: TGTGCCAGCAGCCCTGACAGGGGATCCTACAATGAGCAGTTCTTC.

The genes are TRBV6-1 and TRBJ1-5; possible D gene TRBD1, 6 bases. The germline gives CDR1 MNHNS, CDR2 SASEGT. The V end lost 6 bases, the J end lost 0 bases, and 12 bases lay between the germline ends. The CDR3 spans 15 residues. The CDR3 DNA sequence: TGTGCCAGCAGAAACAGGGCGGCTAGCAATCAGCCCCAGCATTTT. It encodes CASRNRAASNQPQHF.